The clone carrying this T cell receptor beta chain occurred many times. Its antigen is still unknown. This record belongs to a study of identical twins. Study-level points and caveats: Alpha sequences that were out-of-frame and twin-shared showed an excess of low generation probability. In monozygotic twins, models underestimated the sharing of out-of-frame TCR alpha. It was cross-sectional statistical analysis, not following the same donors, that the conclusions relied on.

The ends were cut back, 4 bases at V and 2 bases at J, with 12 bases in the middle. Germline V CDR1 and CDR2: MNHEY, SVGAGI. The CDR3 runs to 15 residues. TCRdb recomputed calls from the 5' RACE reads with MiXCR, one row per CDR3 protein. The data show 690,000 or so distinct CDR3 sequences, roughly 6% seen once. Sequences were obtained from naive T cells sorted from blood. The receptor's source is a man aged 18 to 30 in good health. The chain employs TRBV6-5 and TRBJ2-1, with D hard to call. CDR3 residues: CASSSRAGPYNEQFF. CDR3 nucleotides: TGTGCCAGCAGTTCTAGGGCAGGACCCTACAATGAGCAGTTCTTC.